Shown below are 10 T cell receptor delta chains from a single sample sequenced in a study of gamma-delta chains in newborns, infants, children. TCRdb reanalysed the reads with CATT. The data hold 5,200 or so delta-chain clones, with around 2.8% observed a single time. Material: blood. These receptors all come from a child who was a newborn, infant or young child, either healthy, febrile or measles-vaccinated (not recorded which).

The sample holds a few counts of this clone. A far larger clone differs by one base, so this is likely a read error. The sample holds other DNA sequences that translate to the same CDR3. The J gene is TRDJ3, the V gene TRDV2, with 13 bases identical to TRDD3. There are 21 residues in the CDR3. Germline values: CDR1 GEAIGNYY, CDR2 EKD. The CDR3 coding sequence is TGTGCCTGTGACACTGTACTGGGGGATACGCGCAGCTCCTGGGACACCCGACAAATGTTTTTC. It translates to CACDTVLGDTRSSWDTRQMFF.

This clone was seen only a few times. A read error may be the cause here, since a much bigger clone is one base away. The same CDR3 can be traced to other DNA sequences in this sample. This chain links TRDV3 with TRDJ2; the match to TRDD3 covers 8 bases. V was pared by 5 bases and J by 2 bases, with 10 bases of the junction left unmatched. Germline loops: CDR1 TVYSNPD, CDR2 GDNSRS (reference sequence). The CDR3 has 15 amino acids. The CDR3 DNA sequence: TGTGCCGTCCTGGGGGACCCCCCCTTGACAGCACAACTCTTCTTT. Its translation: CAVLGDPPLTAQLFF.

As concerns this clone: TCRdb's protein, taken from a much larger clone, differs from this DNA's translation at residue 9, likely owing to a read error; the protein displayed comes from the DNA. V usage is TRDV2 and J usage is TRDJ3; a possible D gene is TRDD3 (5 bases). Trimming shortened V by 0 bases and J by 0 bases, and 11 bases separated the two germline ends. The CDR3 runs to 18 residues. Germline V gene sequence: CDR1 GEAIGNYY, CDR2 EKD. This CDR3 is CACDTGWGLSWDTRQMFF. CDR3 DNA sequence: TGTGCCTGTGACACCGGATGGGGCCTCTCCTGGGACACCCGACAGATGTTTTTC.

Concerning this clone: Possible read error: a much larger clone is one base away. The sample contains more than one DNA sequence encoding this CDR3. The gene calls are TRDV1 and TRDJ1; 11 bases line up with TRDD3. CDR3 length: 20 amino acids. The germline V gene encodes CDR1 TSWWSYY and CDR2 QGS. The trim removed 0 bases at V and 3 bases at J, leaving 15 bases unmatched. Here the CDR3 reads CALGELATFPHWGIADKLIF. CDR3 DNA sequence: TGTGCTCTTGGGGAACTAGCCACCTTCCCGCACTGGGGGATAGCCGATAAACTCATCTTT.

As regards this clone: Its ends do not fully match the called genes, so a read error is possible. Other nucleotide sequences in the sample specify the same CDR3. This chain joins TRDV2 and TRDJ3; TRDD3 matches 10 bases. This CDR3 has 19 amino acids. CDR1 and CDR2 from the germline V gene are GEAIGNYY and EKD. CDR3 bases: TGTGCCTGTGACTCCACTGGGGGATTTCGCTCCTGGGACACCCGACAGATGTTCTTC. Translated: CACDSTGGFRSWDTRQMFF.

This clone is medium-sized within its sample. In the same sample, other DNA sequences code for this CDR3. This chain uses TRDV1 with TRDJ1; unclear D gene. Trimming removed 2 bases at V and 6 bases at J, with 4 bases between. Germline V gene sequence: CDR1 TSWWSYY, CDR2 QGS. The CDR3 contains 11 residues. The CDR3 DNA follows: TGTGCTCTTGGGGAATTATATAAACTCATCTTT. Translation gives CALGELYKLIF.

In the case of this clone: A read error may explain this, as a much larger clone is one base away. The same CDR3 also results from other DNA sequences found in this sample. The chain links TRDV2 to TRDJ2, with 12 positions matching TRDD3. The CDR3 is made up of 19 amino acids. Per germline, CDR1 GEAIGNYY and CDR2 EKD. The CDR3, as DNA: TGTGCCTGCGACAGCTTACTGGGGGATACAGGACTTTTGACAGCACAACTCTTCTTT. Its translation: CACDSLLGDTGLLTAQLFF.

This clone appeared a few times. Since a far larger clone is one base different, this is likely a read error. The identical CDR3 is also encoded by other nucleotide sequences in the sample. The chain combines TRDV2 with TRDJ3; 10 bases map to TRDD3. The germline gives CDR1 GEAIGNYY, CDR2 EKD. The CDR3 runs to 25 residues. The CDR3 is CACDTSRVTTDLGDRSSWDTRQMFF. The CDR3 nucleotides are TGTGCCTGCGACACCTCCCGCGTTACTACTGACCTGGGGGATAGGAGCTCCTGGGACACCCGACAGATGTTTTTC.

Comments on this clone: A far larger clone is just one base off, so this is likely a read error. Additional DNA sequences in this sample encode the identical CDR3. The rearrangement uses TRDV2 and TRDJ3; D is ambiguous. Germline V gene lookup returns CDR1 GEAIGNYY and CDR2 EKD. This CDR3 comprises 13 residues. CDR3 DNA sequence: TGCGCCTGTGACACCTGGGACACCCGACAGATGTTTTTC. It yields the protein CACDTWDTRQMFF.

With respect to this clone: This DNA translates differently at residue 6 from the TCRdb protein, which is that of a much larger clone; a read error is likely, and the protein shown is the DNA's own translation. The chain employs TRDV3 and TRDJ2; 7 positions agree with TRDD3. Germline lookup yields CDR1 TVYSNPD and CDR2 GDNSRS (reference sequence). The ends lost 5 bases at V and 7 bases at J; junction bases unmatched: 16. The CDR3 extends over 15 amino acids. CDR3 region: CARRKTGDMGAQLFF. The CDR3 DNA reads as TGTGCCCGTAGGAAGACTGGGGACATGGGAGCACAACTCTTCTTT.